This TCR beta chain was captured by sequencing in a study of TIL therapy for anti-PD-1-resistant metastatic lung cancer. As to this clone: The junction shows a germline mismatch at one end, possibly a read error.

Regarding time point: pre-treatment sample, taken before nivolumab and TIL therapy. Tumor tissue came from excised metastases, mostly pleural nodules or supraclavicular lymph nodes. Enrollment ran from October 2017 to early 2020. The immunoSEQ assay was v3. The repertoire was sequenced with immunoSEQ multiplex PCR; TCRdb's copy has only in-frame clones and lacks some. The table records over 20,000 clones, around 70% of them present only once. The CDR3 consists of 12 residues. Per the germline V gene, CDR1 is MDHEN and CDR2 is SYDVKM. The chain combines TRBV28 with TRBJ2-2; D may be TRBD2 (7 bases). The source of this sequence is a person between 25 and 80 years old with non-small cell lung cancer. The sample here was tumor tissue, taken at baseline. The CDR3 region is CASSLLRGGLFF. In nucleotides, the CDR3 is TGTGCCAGCAGTTTATTGAGGGGGGGGCTGTTTTTT.